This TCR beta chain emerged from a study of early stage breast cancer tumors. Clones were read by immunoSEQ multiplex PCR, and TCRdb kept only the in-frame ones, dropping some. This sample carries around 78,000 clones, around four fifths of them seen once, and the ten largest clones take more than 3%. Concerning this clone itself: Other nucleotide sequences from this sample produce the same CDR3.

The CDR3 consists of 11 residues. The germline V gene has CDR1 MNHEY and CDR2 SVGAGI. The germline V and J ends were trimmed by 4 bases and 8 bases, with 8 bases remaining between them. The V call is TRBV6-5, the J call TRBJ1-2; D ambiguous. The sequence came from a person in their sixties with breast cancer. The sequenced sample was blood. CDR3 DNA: TGTGCCAGCAGTTCTCCGCGGGGCTACACCTTC. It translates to CASSSPRGYTF.